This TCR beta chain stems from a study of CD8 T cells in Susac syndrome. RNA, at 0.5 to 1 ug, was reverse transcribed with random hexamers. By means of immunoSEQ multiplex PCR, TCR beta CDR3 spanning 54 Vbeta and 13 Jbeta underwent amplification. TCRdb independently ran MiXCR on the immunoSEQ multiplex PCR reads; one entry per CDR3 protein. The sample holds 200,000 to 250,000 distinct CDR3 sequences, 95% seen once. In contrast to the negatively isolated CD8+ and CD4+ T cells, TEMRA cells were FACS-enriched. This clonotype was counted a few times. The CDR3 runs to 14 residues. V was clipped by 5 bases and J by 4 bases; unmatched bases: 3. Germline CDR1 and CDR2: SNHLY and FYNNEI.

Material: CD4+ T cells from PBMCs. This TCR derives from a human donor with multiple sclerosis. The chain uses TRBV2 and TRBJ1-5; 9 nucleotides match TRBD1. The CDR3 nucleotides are TGTGCCAGCAGTTTGGACAGGGGAAATCAGCCCCAGCATTTT. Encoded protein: CASSLDRGNQPQHF.